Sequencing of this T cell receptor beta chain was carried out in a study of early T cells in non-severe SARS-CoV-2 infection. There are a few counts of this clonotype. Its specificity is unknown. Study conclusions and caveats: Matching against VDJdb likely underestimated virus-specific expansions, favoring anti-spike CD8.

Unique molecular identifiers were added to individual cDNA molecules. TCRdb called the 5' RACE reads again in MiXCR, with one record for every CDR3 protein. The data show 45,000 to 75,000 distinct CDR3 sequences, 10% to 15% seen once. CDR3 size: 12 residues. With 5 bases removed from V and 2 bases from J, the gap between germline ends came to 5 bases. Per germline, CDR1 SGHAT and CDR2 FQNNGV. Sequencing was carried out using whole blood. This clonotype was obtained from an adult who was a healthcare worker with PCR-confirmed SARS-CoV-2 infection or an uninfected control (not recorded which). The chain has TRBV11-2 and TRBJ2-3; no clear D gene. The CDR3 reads CASSTFTDTQYF. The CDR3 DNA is TGTGCCAGCAGCACCTTCACAGATACGCAGTATTTT. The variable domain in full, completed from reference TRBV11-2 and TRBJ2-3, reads EAGVAQSPRYKIIEKRQSVAFWCNPISGHATLYWYQQILGQGPKLLIQFQNNGVVDDSQLPKDRFSAERLKGVDSTLKIQPAKLEDSAVYLCASSTFTDTQYFGPGTRLTVL.